This TCR beta chain came from a study of shared clonotypes between healthy human individuals. Study background: The people who gave samples were a couple of women and a few men aged 18 to 49.

Study outcomes and limitations: Only a few donors were included, so the genetic and exposure-history diversity represented was limited.

Unsorted PBMC contributed 250 to 350 ng DNA, tens of thousands of T cell genomes, to each replicate PCR. Original data processing: Filtering was not the same, since immunoSEQ gave junction-only sequences without quality scores. Here immunoSEQ multiplex PCR was the method, and the copy in TCRdb shows in-frame clones only, minus some. V and J calls and clone size are given by that table; D and trimming were obtained from the DNA. There are 550,000 to 600,000 clones in the sample; around 81% occur only once, and around 12% lies in the top ten. Concerning this clone: Its specificity is unknown.

Germline lookup yields CDR1 KGHSH and CDR2 LQKENI. Deletions cut 8 bases from V and 7 bases from J, with 15 bases between. The CDR3 runs 13 residues. This chain connects TRBV18 to TRBJ2-1, with D uncertain. Sample: PBMCs. The clonotype originates from a woman between 35 and 50 years old in good health. Some clones in this sample may be carry-over from other donors' samples. The CDR3 region is CASHLGSRNEQFF. The CDR3 nucleotides read TGTGCCAGCCATTTGGGTAGCAGGAATGAGCAGTTCTTC.